This T cell receptor beta chain was identified during a study of blood T cell repertoires in COVID-19. The CDR3 is made up of 14 amino acids. Germline CDR1 LGHNT, CDR2 FRNRAP. V was pared by 1 base and J by 5 bases, with 12 bases between. This clone turned up a few times. How the authors handled the data: From reference gene primer amplification, estimates of nucleated cell counts were derived. Using immunoSEQ multiplex PCR, the repertoire was profiled, and TCRdb retains in-frame clones only, with some absent. Clone size and V and J calls were adopted from that table, with D and trimming inferred from the DNA. The sample includes about 130,000 clones, around four fifths seen only once; the top ten take 9.5% to 15%.

The sequence was obtained from a human donor in a cohort sampled during active COVID-19. The chain couples TRBV12-5 to TRBJ2-7; TRBD1 might be the D (6 bases). The sample taken for sequencing was peripheral blood. The CDR3 DNA reads TGTGCTAGTGGTTTGGACGGACAGCTTGACGAGCAGTACTTC. Amino acid sequence: CASGLDGQLDEQYF.